This TCR beta chain appears in the sequencing data of a study of T cells in Graves' hyperthyroidism and ophthalmopathy. Points from the study as a whole: Blood samples included most of the expanded thyroid clonotypes exceeding 0.001.

TCR beta CDR3 region amplification was performed from RNA transcripts. The TCR CDR3 was amplified in a first-round RT-PCR using the HTBI primer set. MiXCR, run by TCRdb on the multiplex PCR reads, gives a single entry per CDR3 protein. The repertoire has hundreds of thousands of distinct CDR3 sequences, around 38% of them found once; the top ten carry about 9%. In regard to this clonotype: What it binds is not known.

The authors deemed Graves' hyperthyroidism stable absent ophthalmopathy progression within 18 months. Lactation, pregnancy, other autoimmune disease or uncontrolled infection led to exclusion of patients. Out of 10 ml of fresh peripheral blood came the PBMCs. The ends were cut back, 0 bases at V and 8 bases at J, with 10 bases in the middle. Germline V gene sequence: CDR1 SEHNR, CDR2 FQNEAQ (reference sequence). The CDR3 covers 14 residues. V is TRBV7-9 and J is TRBJ2-2, with D hard to call. The sequenced material came from blood. The sequence derives from a man aged 18-30 years with Graves' hyperthyroidism. The CDR3 DNA reads as TGTGCCAGCAGCTTAGCGCTCAGGATGGGGGAGCTGTTTTTT. Its translation is CASSLALRMGELFF.